The 23 T cell receptor beta chains in this list originate from one sample, sequenced in a study of blood T cell repertoires in COVID-19. Repertoires were generated with immunoSEQ multiplex PCR, while TCRdb's copy carries only in-frame clones and drops some. The sample holds 90,000 to 150,000 clones, roughly 90% seen once. Sequencing was performed on peripheral blood. These receptors all come from a human donor with acute or convalescent COVID-19. The donor label of this sample is uncertain.

V usage is TRBV25-1 and J usage is TRBJ1-3, with D possibly being TRBD1 (6 bases). The CDR3 has 15 amino acids. CDR1 is MGHDK and CDR2 is SYGVNS in the germline V gene. Trimming stripped 3 bases from V and 7 bases from J, with 16 bases between. This CDR3 reads CASSDQQGPGNTIYF. Written as DNA, the CDR3 is TGTGCCAGCAGTGACCAACAGGGACCGGGTAACACCATATATTTT.

The J gene is TRBJ2-1, the V gene TRBV7-9, with TRBD2 identical over 13 bases. J gave up 6 bases and V 4 bases, and 9 bases lay outside the gene matches. The CDR3 loop spans 17 amino acids. Germline values: CDR1 SEHNR, CDR2 FQNEAQ (reference sequence). This CDR3 is CASSYLGTSGMSNEQFF. The CDR3 DNA sequence: TGTGCCAGCAGCTATCTCGGGACTAGCGGGATGAGCAATGAGCAGTTCTTC.

The rearrangement uses TRBV6-2 or TRBV6-3 and TRBJ2-5, with 8 bases aligning to TRBD2. The CDR3 consists of 16 residues. Looked up from germline, CDR1 is MNHEY and CDR2 is SVGEGT. Trimming removed 0 bases from V and 5 bases from J; junction bases left unmatched: 8. CDR3 coding DNA: TGTGCCAGCAGTTACTCCATTGGGACTAGAAGGGAGACCCAGTACTTC. This encodes CASSYSIGTRRETQYF.

The chain employs TRBV19 and TRBJ2-5; 7 nucleotides agree with TRBD1. The CDR3 extends over 13 amino acids. Losses at the gene ends were 7 bases for V and 5 bases for J; bases not matched to a gene: 7. The germline CDR1 and CDR2 sequences are LNHDA and SQIVND (reference sequence). The CDR3 bases are TGTGCCAGTACCACAGGGGCCCGGGAGACCCAGTACTTC. Translating gives CASTTGARETQYF.

CDR3 bases: TGTGCCAGCAGCCCCGTCGGGGCCTACAATGAGCAGTTCTTC. The encoded protein is CASSPVGAYNEQFF. V and J are TRBV9 and TRBJ2-1, with D perhaps TRBD2 (5 bases). Per the germline V gene, CDR1 is SGDLS and CDR2 is YYNGEE. This CDR3 has 14 amino acids. The V end lost 4 bases, the J end lost 2 bases, and 10 bases lay between the germline ends.

CDR3 residues: CASSPGTSGVHEQYF. The DNA of the CDR3 is TGTGCCAGCTCACCCGGGACTAGCGGGGTCCACGAGCAGTACTTC. The chain links TRBV18 to TRBJ2-7; 13 nucleotides match TRBD2. CDR3 length equals 15 residues. Germline CDR1 KGHSH, CDR2 LQKENI. V trimming: 3 bases; J trimming: 5 bases; junction bases outside the gene matches: 4.

The chain employs TRBV5-1 and TRBJ2-1; 9 bases map to TRBD2. CDR3 size: 17 residues. Germline CDR1 SGHRS, CDR2 YFSETQ. J lost 9 bases, V lost 0 bases, and 13 bases had no gene match. The CDR3 protein is CASSLAVGTSFRTEQFF. The CDR3 DNA follows: TGCGCCAGCAGCTTGGCCGTCGGGACTAGCTTCCGTACTGAGCAGTTCTTC. Full variable domain (outside the CDR3, taken from reference TRBV5-1 and TRBJ2-1): KAGVTQTPRYLIKTRGQQVTLSCSPISGHRSVSWYQQTPGQGLQFLFEYFSETQRNKGNFPGRFSGRQFSNSRSEMNVSTLELGDSALYLCASSLAVGTSFRTEQFFGPGTRLTVL.

V gene TRBV13 combines with J gene TRBJ1-3, with 9 bases matching TRBD1. This CDR3 contains 16 residues. J gave up 0 bases and V 2 bases, and 2 bases lay outside the gene matches. The germline V gene has CDR1 PRHDT and CDR2 FYEKMQ (reference sequence). CDR3 residues: CASSLMGQGSGNTIYF. CDR3 coding DNA: TGTGCCAGCAGCTTAATGGGACAGGGCTCTGGAAACACCATATATTTT.

The chain combines TRBV3-1 (or the pseudogene TRBV3-2) with TRBJ1-2; 8 bases are shared with TRBD1. The CDR3 extends over 15 amino acids. Trimming at V came to 1 base and at J to 4 bases, leaving 5 bases not matched to a gene. In germline, CDR1 is LGHDT, CDR2 YNNKEL (reference sequence). The CDR3 nucleotides are TGTGCCAGCAGCCAAGGGCCAGGGGGCTTCTATGGCTACACCTTC. The encoded protein is CASSQGPGGFYGYTF.

The V gene is TRBV2, the J gene TRBJ2-7; D remains ambiguous. V lost 6 bases and J 5 bases, leaving 17 bases between the germline ends. CDR3 length: 14 amino acids. The germline gives CDR1 SNHLY, CDR2 FYNNEI. The CDR3 sequence: CASRGPRSVHEQYF. For the CDR3, the DNA is TGTGCCAGCAGGGGCCCCCGTTCAGTCCACGAGCAGTACTTC.

The V call is TRBV7-3, the J call TRBJ2-1; TRBD1 agrees at 11 bases. In germline, CDR1 is SGHTA, CDR2 FQGTGA. The J segment lost 7 bases and the V segment lost 0 bases, leaving 5 bases of the junction unmatched. The CDR3 contains 16 residues. The CDR3 nucleotides read TGTGCCAGCAGCTTAACCGGGACAGGGGGTCTTAATGAGCAGTTCTTC. Its translation: CASSLTGTGGLNEQFF.

V is TRBV5-1 and J is TRBJ2-1; D is unclear. Germline V gene data show CDR1 as SGHRS and CDR2 as YFSETQ. The V gene lost 0 bases and the J gene lost 2 bases, with 9 bases spanning the gap. The CDR3 sequence is 15 residues long. The CDR3: CASSLATDPYNEQFF. CDR3 coding DNA: TGCGCCAGCAGCTTGGCTACAGACCCCTACAATGAGCAGTTCTTC.

The chain carries TRBV7-7 and TRBJ1-1; no definite D call. The ends were cut back, 5 bases at V and 6 bases at J, with 13 bases in the middle. CDR3 size: 13 residues. Germline V gene data show CDR1 as SSHAT and CDR2 as FNYEAQ (reference sequence). The DNA of the CDR3 is TGTGCCAGCAGCCCCTCCCCAAGCGCTGAAGCTTTCTTT. It codes for CASSPSPSAEAFF.

The chain has TRBV5-6 and TRBJ2-5; 16 bases are a match to TRBD2. This CDR3 has 17 residues. J lost 5 bases, V lost 3 bases, and 7 bases had no gene match. The germline gives CDR1 SGHDT, CDR2 YYEEEE. As DNA, the CDR3 is TGTGCCAGCAGCTCGGGGACTAGCGGGAGGGCCCAGGAGACCCAGTACTTC. This gives the protein CASSSGTSGRAQETQYF.

The V gene is TRBV28, the J gene TRBJ2-7; D not certain. Trimming stripped 6 bases from V and 4 bases from J, with 13 bases between. The CDR3 length is 13 residues. Germline V gene data show CDR1 as MDHEN and CDR2 as SYDVKM. CDR3 sequence reads: CASSGSPLYEQYF. DNA of the CDR3: TGTGCCAGCAGCGGGTCCCCTCTGTACGAGCAGTACTTC. The variable domain in full, completed from reference TRBV28 and TRBJ2-7, reads DVKVTQSSRYLVKRTGEKVFLECVQDMDHENMFWYRQDPGLGLRLIYFSYDVKMKEKGDIPEGYSVSREKKERFSLILESASTNQTSMYLCASSGSPLYEQYFGPGTRLTVT.

This chain uses TRBV19 with TRBJ2-4, with 12 bases identical to TRBD2. Germline trimming cut 5 bases from V and 3 bases from J; bases unmatched to any gene: 11. Germline CDR1 reads LNHDA; CDR2 reads SQIVND (reference sequence). CDR3 length equals 18 residues. The CDR3 DNA reads TGTGCCAGTAGTGGACCCCTAGCGGGAGGGCCGGGCAAAAACATTCAGTACTTC. Its protein product is CASSGPLAGGPGKNIQYF.

This chain connects TRBV5-1 to TRBJ2-1; 8 bases map to TRBD1. The germline V gene has CDR1 SGHRS and CDR2 YFSETQ. CDR3 size: 14 residues. Trimming removed 0 bases from V and 4 bases from J; junction bases left unmatched: 0. The CDR3 region has the DNA TGCGCCAGCAGCTTGGGACAGGGGTACAATGAGCAGTTCTTC. Its protein product is CASSLGQGYNEQFF.

This clone has only one observation. The chain uses TRBV29-1 and TRBJ2-7, with a possible D match to TRBD2 (5 bases). This CDR3 has 13 residues. The germline CDR1 and CDR2 sequences are SQVTM and ANQGSEA. V lost 7 bases and J lost 1, with 14 bases in between. The CDR3 is CSADSPGSYEQYF. CDR3 nucleotide sequence: TGCAGCGCCGATTCCCCGGGGTCCTACGAGCAGTACTTC.

This chain links TRBV6-6 with TRBJ2-5, with TRBD2 identical over 16 bases. The CDR3 runs 18 residues. V dropped 5 bases and J dropped 5; count of bases not matched to a gene: 11. Germline V lookup: CDR1 MNHNY, CDR2 SVGAGI (reference sequence). The DNA for the CDR3 is TGTGCCAGCAGTCACCAGCCGGGACTAGCGGGGGGGATGGAGACCCAGTACTTC. It codes for CASSHQPGLAGGMETQYF.

This clone was seen a single time. The J gene is TRBJ1-1, the V gene TRBV5-8; TRBD1 matches 7 bases. The CDR3 runs 13 residues. Losses at the gene ends were 0 bases for V and 7 bases for J; bases not matched to a gene: 3. CDR1 SGHTS and CDR2 YDEGEE come from the germline V gene. The DNA of the CDR3 is TGTGCCAGCAGCTTGGCCGGGACAGATGAAGCTTTCTTT. Encoded protein: CASSLAGTDEAFF.

The rearrangement joins TRBV27 to TRBJ1-1; weak D call: TRBD1 (6 bases). Germline V lookup: CDR1 MNHEY, CDR2 SMNVEV (reference sequence). V was pared by 1 base and J by 2 bases, with 11 bases between. The CDR3 extends over 15 amino acids. The CDR3: CASSLLGAGNTEAFF. The DNA of the CDR3 is TGTGCCAGCAGTTTATTGGGGGCCGGAAACACTGAAGCTTTCTTT.

The chain combines TRBV19 with TRBJ1-2; TRBD1 might be the D (6 bases). CDR1 LNHDA and CDR2 SQIVND come from the germline V gene (reference sequence). Between the trimmed V and J ends, which lost 3 bases and 5 bases, there was a span of 25 bases. This CDR3 region has 18 residues. The CDR3 DNA is TGTGCCAGTAGTATCTCGACCGGAAGGGGGATTTCGGCGTATGGCTACACCTTC. Its translation is CASSISTGRGISAYGYTF.

Only a few counts were recorded for this clone. The V call is TRBV28, the J call TRBJ2-7, with 8 bases identical to TRBD1. Germline loops: CDR1 MDHEN, CDR2 SYDVKM. The V gene end was trimmed by 8 bases and the J gene end by 3 bases; junction bases not matched to a gene: 9. The CDR3 has 14 amino acids. The CDR3 coding sequence is TGTGCCAGCTGGTCCGGACAGGGTATCTACGAGCAGTACTTC. This translates into CASWSGQGIYEQYF. Variable domain in full (rest from reference TRBV28 and TRBJ2-7): DVKVTQSSRYLVKRTGEKVFLECVQDMDHENMFWYRQDPGLGLRLIYFSYDVKMKEKGDIPEGYSVSREKKERFSLILESASTNQTSMYLCASWSGQGIYEQYFGPGTRLTVT.